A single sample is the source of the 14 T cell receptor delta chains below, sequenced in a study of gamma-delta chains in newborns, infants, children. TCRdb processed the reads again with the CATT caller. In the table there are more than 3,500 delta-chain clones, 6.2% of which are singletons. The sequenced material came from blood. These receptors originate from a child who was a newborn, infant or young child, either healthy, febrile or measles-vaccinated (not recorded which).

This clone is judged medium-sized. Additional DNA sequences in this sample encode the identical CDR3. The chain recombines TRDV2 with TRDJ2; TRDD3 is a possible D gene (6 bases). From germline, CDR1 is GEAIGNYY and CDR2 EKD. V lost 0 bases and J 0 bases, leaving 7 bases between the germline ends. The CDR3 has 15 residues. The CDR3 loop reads CACDTVGALTAQLFF. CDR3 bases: TGTGCCTGTGACACCGTGGGGGCTTTGACAGCACAACTCTTCTTT.

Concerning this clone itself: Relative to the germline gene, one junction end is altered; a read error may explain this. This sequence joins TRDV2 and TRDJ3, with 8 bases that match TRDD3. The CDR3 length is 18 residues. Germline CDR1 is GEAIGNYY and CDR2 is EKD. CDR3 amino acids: CACDTVLGASWDTRRMFF. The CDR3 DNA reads TGTGCCTGTGACACCGTACTGGGGGCTTCCTGGGACACCCGACGGATGTTTTTC.

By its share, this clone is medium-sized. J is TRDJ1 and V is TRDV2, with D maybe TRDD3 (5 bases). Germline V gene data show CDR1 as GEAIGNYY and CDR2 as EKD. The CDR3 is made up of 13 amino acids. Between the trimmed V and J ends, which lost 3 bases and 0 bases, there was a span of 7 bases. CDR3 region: CACDGMYTDKLIF. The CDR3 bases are TGTGCCTGTGACGGGATGTACACCGATAAACTCATCTTT.

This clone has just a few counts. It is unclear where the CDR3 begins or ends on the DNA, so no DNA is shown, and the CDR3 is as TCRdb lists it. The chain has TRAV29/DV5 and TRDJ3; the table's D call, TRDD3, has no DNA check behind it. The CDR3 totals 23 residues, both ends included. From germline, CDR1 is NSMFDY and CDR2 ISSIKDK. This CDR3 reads CSVLLCSKRELGATSWDTRQMFF.

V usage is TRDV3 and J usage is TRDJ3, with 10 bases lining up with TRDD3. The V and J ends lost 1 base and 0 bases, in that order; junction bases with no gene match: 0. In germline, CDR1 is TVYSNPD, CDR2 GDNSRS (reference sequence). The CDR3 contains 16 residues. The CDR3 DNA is TGTGCCTTTACTGGGGGATACTCCTGGGACACCCGACAGATGTTTTTC. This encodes CAFTGGYSWDTRQMFF.

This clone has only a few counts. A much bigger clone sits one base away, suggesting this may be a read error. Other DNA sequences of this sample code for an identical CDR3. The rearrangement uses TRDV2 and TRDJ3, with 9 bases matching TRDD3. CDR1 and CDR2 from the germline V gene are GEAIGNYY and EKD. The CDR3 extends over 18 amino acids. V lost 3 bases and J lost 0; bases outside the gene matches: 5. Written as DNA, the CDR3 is TGTGCCTGTGACCTACTGGGGGACAGCTCCTGGGACACCCGACAGATGTTTTTC. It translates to CACDLLGDSSWDTRQMFF.

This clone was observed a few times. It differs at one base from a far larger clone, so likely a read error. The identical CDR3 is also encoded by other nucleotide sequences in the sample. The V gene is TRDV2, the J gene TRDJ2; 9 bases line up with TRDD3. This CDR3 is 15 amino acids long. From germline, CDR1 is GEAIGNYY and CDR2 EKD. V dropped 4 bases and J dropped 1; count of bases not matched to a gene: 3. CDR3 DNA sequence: TGTGCCTGTGATGTACTGGGGGATTTGACAGCACAACTCTTCTTT. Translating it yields CACDVLGDLTAQLFF.

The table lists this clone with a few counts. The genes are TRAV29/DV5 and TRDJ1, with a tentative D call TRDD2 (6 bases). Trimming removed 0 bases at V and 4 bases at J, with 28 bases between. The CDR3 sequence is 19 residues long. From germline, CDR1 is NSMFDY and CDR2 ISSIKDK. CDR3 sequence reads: CAASALYSPTVLNLDKLIF. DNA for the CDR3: TGTGCAGCAAGCGCGTTGTACTCTCCTACCGTACTCAACCTCGATAAACTCATCTTT.

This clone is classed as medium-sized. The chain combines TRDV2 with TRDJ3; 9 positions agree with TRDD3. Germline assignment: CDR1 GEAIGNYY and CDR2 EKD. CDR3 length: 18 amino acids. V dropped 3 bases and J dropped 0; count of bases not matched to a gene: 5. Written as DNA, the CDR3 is TGTGCCTGTGACGAGTACTGGGGGAGCTCCTGGGACACCCGACAGATGTTTTTC. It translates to CACDEYWGSSWDTRQMFF.

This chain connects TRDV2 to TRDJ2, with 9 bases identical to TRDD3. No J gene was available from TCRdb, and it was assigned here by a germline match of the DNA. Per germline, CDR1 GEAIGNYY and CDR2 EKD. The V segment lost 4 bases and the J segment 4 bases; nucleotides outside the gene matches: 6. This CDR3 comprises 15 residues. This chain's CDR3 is CACEWNWGKTAQLFF. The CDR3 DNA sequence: TGTGCCTGTGAATGGAACTGGGGGAAGACAGCACAACTCTTCTTT.

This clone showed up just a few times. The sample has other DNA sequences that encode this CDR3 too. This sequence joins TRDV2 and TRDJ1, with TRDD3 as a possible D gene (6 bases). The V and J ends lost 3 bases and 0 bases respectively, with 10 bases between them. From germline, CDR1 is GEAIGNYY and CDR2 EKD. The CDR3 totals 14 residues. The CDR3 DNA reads TGTGCCTGTGACCCCTTGGGGGACACCGATAAACTCATCTTT. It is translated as CACDPLGDTDKLIF.

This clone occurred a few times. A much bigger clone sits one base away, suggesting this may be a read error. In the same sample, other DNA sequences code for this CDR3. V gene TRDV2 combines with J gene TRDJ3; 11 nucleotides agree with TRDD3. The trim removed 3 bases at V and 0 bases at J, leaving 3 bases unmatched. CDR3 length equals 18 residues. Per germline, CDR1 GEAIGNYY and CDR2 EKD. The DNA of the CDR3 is TGTGCCTGTGACGTACTGGGGGATATCTCCTGGGACACCCGACAGATGTTTTTC. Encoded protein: CACDVLGDISWDTRQMFF.

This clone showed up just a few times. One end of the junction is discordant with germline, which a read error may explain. Here the CDR3 DNA reads TGTGCCTGTGAACAGCTTGGGGGATCCACCGATAAACCCATCTTT. Translated: CACEQLGGSTDKPIF. The J gene is TRDJ1, the V gene TRDV2; 8 bases line up with TRDD3. There are 15 residues in the CDR3. Germline V gives CDR1 GEAIGNYY, CDR2 EKD.

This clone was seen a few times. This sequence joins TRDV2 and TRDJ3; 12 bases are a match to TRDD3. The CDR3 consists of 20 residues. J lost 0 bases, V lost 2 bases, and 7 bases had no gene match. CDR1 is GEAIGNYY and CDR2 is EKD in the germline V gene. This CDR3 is CACDSTGGYKSSWDTRQMFF. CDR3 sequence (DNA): TGTGCCTGTGACAGTACTGGGGGATACAAGAGCTCCTGGGACACCCGACAGATGTTTTTC.